These 27 T cell receptor beta chains share one sample of origin, sequenced in a study of blood T cell repertoires in COVID-19. The table came from immunoSEQ multiplex PCR; TCRdb's copy has only in-frame clones and leaves some out. Of around 72,000 clones in the sample, 75% to 90% were seen once. The sequencing input was peripheral blood. The receptors come from a man aged 50-60 years with active COVID-19.

This chain joins TRBV7-9 and TRBJ1-6, with D tentatively TRBD1 (6 bases). Trimming removed 6 bases from V and 13 bases from J, with 22 bases in between. The V gene's germline CDR1 is SEHNR and CDR2 FQNEAQ (reference sequence). The CDR3 runs to 15 residues. CDR3 bases: TGTGCCAGCAGTAGTAGGGACACAGTTGTTGGGCCCCTCCACTTT. This codes for CASSSRDTVVGPLHF. Variable domain in full (rest from reference TRBV7-9 and TRBJ1-6): DTGVSQNPRHKITKRGQNVTFRCDPISEHNRLYWYRQTLGQGPEFLTYFQNEAQLEKSRLLSDRFSAERPKGSFSTLEIQRTEQGDSAMYLCASSSRDTVVGPLHFGNGTRLTVT.

The chain couples TRBV9 to TRBJ2-7; D might be TRBD2 (5 bases). The V gene's germline CDR1 is SGDLS and CDR2 YYNGEE. V was shortened by 5 bases and J by 7 bases, with 13 bases between the two germline ends. The CDR3 has 12 residues. CDR3 sequence: CASRGGSGEQYF. The CDR3 region has the DNA TGTGCCAGCAGAGGCGGATCGGGAGAGCAGTACTTC.

This sequence joins TRBV2 and TRBJ2-5; 7 bases are shared with TRBD2. This CDR3 is built from 15 residues. The ends lost 4 bases at V and 2 bases at J; junction bases unmatched: 7. The germline CDR1 and CDR2 sequences are SNHLY and FYNNEI. Written as DNA, the CDR3 is TGTGCCAGCAGTGCATCACTAGCGATTCAAGAGACCCAGTACTTC. The encoded protein is CASSASLAIQETQYF.

The V and J genes are TRBV6-2 or TRBV6-3 and TRBJ1-1; D remains unclear. Trimming shortened V by 5 bases and J by 8 bases, and 15 bases separated the two germline ends. The CDR3 contains 13 residues. Per germline, CDR1 MNHEY and CDR2 SVGEGT. The CDR3 spells CASSLRDTEEAFF. The DNA for the CDR3 is TGTGCCAGCAGTCTCCGGGATACCGAGGAAGCTTTCTTT.

The rearrangement uses TRBV7-8 and TRBJ2-7, with 8 bases fitting TRBD1. Per the germline V gene, CDR1 is SGHVS and CDR2 is FQNEAQ. This CDR3 is built from 18 residues. Unmatched junction bases numbered 12, after V lost 1 base and J lost 1 base. DNA for the CDR3: TGTGCCAGCAGCTTAGGGACAGGGAAAGGTCAGCGGTCCTACGAGCAGTACTTC. This gives the protein CASSLGTGKGQRSYEQYF.

The rearrangement links TRBV28 to TRBJ2-5; weak D call: TRBD2 (6 bases). Germline V gives CDR1 MDHEN, CDR2 SYDVKM. The V and J ends lost 1 base and 5 bases respectively, with 23 bases between them. CDR3 size: 18 residues. CDR3 loop: CASSLSPGLGGLGETQYF. The CDR3 DNA reads TGTGCCAGCAGTTTATCTCCAGGACTTGGGGGGTTAGGGGAGACCCAGTACTTC.

This clone was recorded only once. The chain carries TRBV27 and TRBJ1-1; TRBD1 matches 7 bases. Germline V gives CDR1 MNHEY, CDR2 SMNVEV (reference sequence). The CDR3 is made up of 15 amino acids. Losses at the gene ends were 4 bases for V and 4 bases for J; bases not matched to a gene: 9. The CDR3 loop reads CASSSYRGAPTEAFF. Written as DNA, the CDR3 is TGTGCCAGCAGTTCCTACAGGGGAGCCCCCACTGAAGCTTTCTTT.

The rearrangement joins TRBV24-1 to TRBJ2-3; no reliable D call. Per germline, CDR1 KGHDR and CDR2 SFDVKD. The CDR3 spans 14 residues. V lost 3 bases and J 3 bases, leaving 9 bases between the germline ends. In DNA form, the CDR3 reads TGTGCCACCAGTGATCTAAGTATAACAGATACGCAGTATTTT. Translated, it gives CATSDLSITDTQYF.

This chain uses TRBV29-1 with TRBJ2-7; 12 positions match TRBD2. Germline V gene data show CDR1 as SQVTM and CDR2 as ANQGSEA. The V segment lost 2 bases and the J segment 7 bases; nucleotides outside the gene matches: 21. The CDR3 has 19 residues. The DNA of the CDR3 is TGCAGCGTTGAATTTGTCACGGCTAGCGGGGGGGTCAGACTGAAAGAGCAGTACTTC. Translating gives CSVEFVTASGGVRLKEQYF.

The chain couples TRBV11-2 to TRBJ2-3; a weak D match, TRBD2 (5 bases). CDR3 length: 12 amino acids. Trimming shortened V by 5 bases and J by 7 bases, and 10 bases separated the two germline ends. Germline V gives CDR1 SGHAT, CDR2 FQNNGV. CDR3 nucleotides: TGTGCCAGCAGCCCGGGGAGCCATACGCAGTATTTT. Translation gives CASSPGSHTQYF.

This chain uses TRBV6-4 with TRBJ2-6; 7 positions match TRBD1. The CDR3 consists of 17 residues. Looked up from germline, CDR1 is MRHNA and CDR2 is SNTAGT. The junction had 6 bases not matched to a gene; V was cut back by 4 bases and J by 0 bases. The CDR3 coding sequence is TGTGCCAGCAGTGGTAGGACAGGCTTCTCTGGGGCCAACGTCCTGACTTTC. This sequence encodes CASSGRTGFSGANVLTF.

The gene calls are TRBV19 and TRBJ2-7, with 7 bases identical to TRBD2. The V segment lost 1 base and the J segment 6 bases; nucleotides outside the gene matches: 3. Germline V gene lookup returns CDR1 LNHDA and CDR2 SQIVND (reference sequence). CDR3 length equals 13 residues. The CDR3 bases are TGTGCCAGTAGTATAGGCAGGGAGGGCGAGCAGTACTTC. This gives the protein CASSIGREGEQYF. Filled out from reference TRBV19 and TRBJ2-7, the complete variable domain reads DGGITQSPKYLFRKEGQNVTLSCEQNLNHDAMYWYRQDPGQGLRLIYYSQIVNDFQKGDIAEGYSVSREKKESFPLTVTSAQKNPTAFYLCASSIGREGEQYFGPGTRLTVT.

The chain couples TRBV5-1 to TRBJ2-7; D ambiguous. The germline gives CDR1 SGHRS, CDR2 YFSETQ. The CDR3 totals 14 residues. The V end was cut by 2 bases, the J end by 2 bases, with 11 bases between. DNA of the CDR3: TGCGCCAGCAGCTTAACGACTGAGACCTACGAGCAGTACTTC. As protein: CASSLTTETYEQYF.

The V gene is TRBV7-6, the J gene TRBJ2-6, with 10 positions matching TRBD1. The CDR3 is made up of 18 amino acids. In germline, CDR1 is SGHVS, CDR2 FNYEAQ. Trimming took 5 bases from V and 0 from J; bases not matched to a gene: 7. The CDR3 sequence is CASSRRTGGASGANVLTF. The CDR3 nucleotides are TGTGCCAGCAGCCGGCGGACAGGGGGTGCCTCTGGGGCCAACGTCCTGACTTTC.

The V and J genes are TRBV5-6 and TRBJ1-1, with D maybe TRBD1 (6 bases). Trimming took 4 bases from V and 0 from J, leaving 16 bases between them. CDR1 and CDR2 from the germline V gene are SGHDT and YYEEEE. The CDR3 has 16 amino acids. CDR3 residues: CASSRRQDYMNTEAFF. The CDR3 DNA follows: TGTGCCAGCAGCCGTCGACAGGATTACATGAACACTGAAGCTTTCTTT.

This clone was seen only a few times. This chain links TRBV6-1 with TRBJ1-6, with TRBD1 matching 7 bases. CDR3 size: 16 residues. Trimming cost V 1 base and J 9 bases; bases outside gene matches: 9. Germline V lookup: CDR1 MNHNS, CDR2 SASEGT. This CDR3 is CASSEDPGTVASPLHF. The CDR3 DNA follows: TGTGCCAGCAGTGAAGATCCCGGGACAGTCGCTTCACCCCTCCACTTT.

DNA of the CDR3: TGCGCCAGCCGGACCAAGGGGGCTGAGGGTGAAGCTTTCTTT. Its translation: CASRTKGAEGEAFF. V is TRBV5-1 and J is TRBJ1-1; 7 nucleotides line up with TRBD1. The length of the CDR3 is 14 residues. From germline, CDR1 is SGHRS and CDR2 YFSETQ. V dropped 7 bases and J dropped 7; count of bases not matched to a gene: 13.

Points on this clone: At one of its ends the junction is not consistent with the germline gene, which may arise from a read error. CDR3 coding DNA: TGCGCCAGCAGCTTGGACCCCAACTCTGGCTACACCTTC. Its translation is CASSLDPNSGYTF. The chain links TRBV5-1 to TRBJ1-2; no firm D call. This CDR3 spans 13 amino acids. Germline assignment: CDR1 SGHRS and CDR2 YFSETQ.

The chain joins TRBV5-1 to TRBJ1-1, with a possible D match to TRBD1 (5 bases). V shed 3 bases and J shed 1 base, with 7 bases lying between them. The CDR3 is made up of 13 amino acids. The germline V gene encodes CDR1 SGHRS and CDR2 YFSETQ. For the CDR3, the DNA is TGCGCCAGCAGCTCTCAGGGGAACACTGAAGCTTTCTTT. Translating gives CASSSQGNTEAFF. The full variable domain, completed using reference TRBV5-1 and TRBJ1-1, is KAGVTQTPRYLIKTRGQQVTLSCSPISGHRSVSWYQQTPGQGLQFLFEYFSETQRNKGNFPGRFSGRQFSNSRSEMNVSTLELGDSALYLCASSSQGNTEAFFGQGTRLTVV.

The chain carries TRBV6-5 and TRBJ2-1; D is ambiguous. Germline V gives CDR1 MNHEY, CDR2 SVGAGI. This CDR3 is built from 15 residues. The V and J ends lost 6 bases and 5 bases respectively, with 17 bases between them. The CDR3, as DNA: TGTGCCAGCAGCTCAGGCCCCCTAAAGGACAATGAGCAGTTCTTC. Translated, it gives CASSSGPLKDNEQFF.

This clone appeared a few times. The J gene is TRBJ1-5, the V gene TRBV28; weak D call: TRBD1 (5 bases). The length of the CDR3 is 16 residues. V lost 3 bases, J lost 6 bases, and 18 bases lay in between. CDR1 MDHEN and CDR2 SYDVKM come from the germline V gene. CDR3 amino acids: CASSFLGRRRGQPQHF. The DNA of the CDR3 is TGTGCCAGCAGTTTCCTGGGGCGGCGGCGGGGTCAGCCCCAGCATTTT.

The V gene is TRBV5-4, the J gene TRBJ1-3; D possibly corresponds to TRBD1 (5 bases). Trimming took off 3 bases at V and 1 base at J, with 8 bases between the two ends. This CDR3 comprises 14 residues. Germline V gene sequence: CDR1 SGHNT, CDR2 YYREEE (reference sequence). The CDR3 spells CASSYQGSGNTIYF. The CDR3 DNA follows: TGTGCCAGCAGCTATCAGGGATCTGGAAACACCATATATTTT. Supplemented by reference TRBV5-4 and TRBJ1-3, the full variable domain reads ETGVTQSPTHLIKTRGQQVTLRCSSQSGHNTVSWYQQALGQGPQFIFQYYREEENGRGNFPPRFSGLQFPNYSSELNVNALELDDSALYLCASSYQGSGNTIYFGEGSWLTVV.

This chain links TRBV6-6 with TRBJ1-5; 7 bases fit TRBD1. Germline V gene sequence: CDR1 MNHNY, CDR2 SVGAGI (reference sequence). V was pared by 5 bases and J by 4 bases, with 5 bases of the junction left unmatched. This CDR3 is 14 amino acids long. CDR3 coding DNA: TGTGCCAGCAGTCCCGGGACAGCAAATCAGCCCCAGCATTTT. Translating it yields CASSPGTANQPQHF.

The chain recombines TRBV15 with TRBJ1-2; 10 bases are a match to TRBD1. From germline, CDR1 is LNHNV and CDR2 YYDKDF (reference sequence). CDR3 size: 16 residues. V lost 3 bases, J lost 6 bases, and 10 bases stayed unmatched. This chain's CDR3 is CATSSAGTGEKDGYTF. CDR3 nucleotides: TGTGCCACCAGCAGCGCCGGGACAGGGGAAAAAGATGGCTACACCTTC.

This chain links TRBV24-1 with TRBJ2-5, with 10 bases that match TRBD1. Germline CDR1 is KGHDR and CDR2 is SFDVKD. The junction had 1 base not matched to a gene; V was cut back by 0 bases and J by 1 base. This CDR3 has 16 amino acids. CDR3 amino acids: CATSDLGTGAQETQYF. DNA for the CDR3: TGTGCCACCAGTGATTTGGGGACAGGGGCCCAAGAGACCCAGTACTTC.

This chain links TRBV5-1 with TRBJ1-2; D is perhaps TRBD1 (6 bases). CDR1 and CDR2 from the germline V gene are SGHRS and YFSETQ. This CDR3 is 15 amino acids long. V was pared by 4 bases and J by 2 bases, with 15 bases between. This chain's CDR3 is CASSPQGGGNYGYTF. CDR3 DNA sequence: TGCGCCAGCAGCCCCCAGGGAGGGGGGAACTATGGCTACACCTTC.

The J gene is TRBJ1-1, the V gene TRBV4-1, with D possibly being TRBD1 (5 bases). Trimming took off 6 bases at V and 1 base at J, with 24 bases between the two ends. This CDR3 comprises 18 residues. Germline CDR1 MGHRA, CDR2 YSYEKL. CDR3 amino acids: CASRSTGGIRKENTEAFF. CDR3 sequence (DNA): TGCGCCAGCAGATCTACGGGGGGGATAAGGAAAGAGAACACTGAAGCTTTCTTT.